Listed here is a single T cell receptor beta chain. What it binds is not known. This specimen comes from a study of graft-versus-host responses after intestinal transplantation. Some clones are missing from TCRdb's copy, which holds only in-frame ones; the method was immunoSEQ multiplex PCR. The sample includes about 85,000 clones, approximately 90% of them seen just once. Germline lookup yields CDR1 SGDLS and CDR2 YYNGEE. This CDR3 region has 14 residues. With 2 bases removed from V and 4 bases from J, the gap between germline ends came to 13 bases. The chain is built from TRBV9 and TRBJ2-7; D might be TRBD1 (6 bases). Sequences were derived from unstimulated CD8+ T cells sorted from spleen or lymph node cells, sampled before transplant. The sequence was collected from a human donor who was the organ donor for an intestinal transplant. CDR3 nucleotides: TGTGCCAGCAGCGTTGGGACACAAGGTTACGAGCAGTACTTC. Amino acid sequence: CASSVGTQGYEQYF.